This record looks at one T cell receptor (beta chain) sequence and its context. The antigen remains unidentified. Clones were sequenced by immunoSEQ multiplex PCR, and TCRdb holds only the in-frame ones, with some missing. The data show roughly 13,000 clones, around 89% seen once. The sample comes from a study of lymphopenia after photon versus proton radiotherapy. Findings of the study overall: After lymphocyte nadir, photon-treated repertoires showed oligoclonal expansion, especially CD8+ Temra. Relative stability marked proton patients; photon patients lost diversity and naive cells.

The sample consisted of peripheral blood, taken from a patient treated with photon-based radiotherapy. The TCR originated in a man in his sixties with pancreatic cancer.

The CDR3 loop is CAIFPGPNKFEQYF. The CDR3 bases are TGTGCCATCTTCCCCGGGCCAAATAAATTCGAGCAGTACTTC. This rearrangement joins TRBV7-9 to TRBJ2-7; D remains ambiguous. The CDR3 has 14 amino acids. V lost 10 bases, J lost 6 bases, and 22 bases lay in between. Germline loops: CDR1 SEHNR, CDR2 FQNEAQ (reference sequence).